This T cell receptor (beta chain) was observed in a study of blood T cells in healthy people across ages. Study information: Template switching captured about one barcoded beta molecule per two T cells.

V lost 5 bases, J lost 1 base, and 17 bases lay in between. This CDR3 comprises 16 residues. In germline, CDR1 is SGHNT, CDR2 YYREEE (reference sequence). Study results and caveats: Both higher diversity and more naive CD4+ cells marked long-lived donors when set against aged donors. Age brought a roughly linear fall in TCR beta diversity measured per million T cells. A strong correlation was found between TCR beta diversity and the percentage of naive T cells.

In this sample, this clonotype turned up once. The antigen is undetermined. Primed by a sample-barcoded 5' primer and a J-beta primer mix, a second PCR proceeded for about 7 to 12 cycles. Each CDR3 protein is one row after TCRdb ran MiXCR on the 5' RACE reads. Of some 550,000 distinct CDR3 sequences listed, roughly 43% were seen once; the top ten hold around 23%. The sequence derives from an elderly man in good health. V gene TRBV5-4 combines with J gene TRBJ2-3; D gene uncertain. The specimen was blood. This chain's CDR3 is CASSKVSASGTDTQYF. The CDR3 region has the DNA TGTGCCAGCAGTAAGGTCTCGGCCTCGGGCACAGATACGCAGTATTTT.